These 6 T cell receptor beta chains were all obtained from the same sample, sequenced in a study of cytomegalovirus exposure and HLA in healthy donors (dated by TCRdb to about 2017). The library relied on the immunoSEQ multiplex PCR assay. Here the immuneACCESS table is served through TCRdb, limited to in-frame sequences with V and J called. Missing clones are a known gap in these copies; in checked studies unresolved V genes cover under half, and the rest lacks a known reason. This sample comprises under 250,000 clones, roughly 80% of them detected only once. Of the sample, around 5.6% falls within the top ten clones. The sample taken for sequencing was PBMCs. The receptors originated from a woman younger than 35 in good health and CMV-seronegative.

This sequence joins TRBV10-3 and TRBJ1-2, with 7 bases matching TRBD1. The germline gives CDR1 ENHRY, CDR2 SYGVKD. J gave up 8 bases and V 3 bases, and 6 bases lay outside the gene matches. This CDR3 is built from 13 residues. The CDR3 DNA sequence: TGTGCCATCAGTGAAGAGGGGGCGAGAGGCTACACCTTC. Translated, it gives CAISEEGARGYTF.

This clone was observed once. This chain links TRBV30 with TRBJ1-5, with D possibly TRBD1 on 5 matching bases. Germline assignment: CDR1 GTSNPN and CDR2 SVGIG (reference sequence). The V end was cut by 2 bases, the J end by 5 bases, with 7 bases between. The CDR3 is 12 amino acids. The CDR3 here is CAWSTGDQPQHF. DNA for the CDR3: TGTGCCTGGAGTACGGGGGATCAGCCCCAGCATTTT.

The DNA for the CDR3 is TGTGCCAGCAGTTTCTCAGGCCTGAACACTGAAGCTTTCTTT. This codes for CASSFSGLNTEAFF. The rearrangement uses TRBV28 and TRBJ1-1; D uncertain. Looked up from germline, CDR1 is MDHEN and CDR2 is SYDVKM. V lost 3 bases, J lost 0 bases, and 8 bases lay in between. The CDR3 sequence is 14 residues long.

In nucleotides, the CDR3 is TGCAGCGTTGAAACCCCCCGCGAGGGTCTCCAAGAGACCCAGTACTTC. Protein sequence: CSVETPREGLQETQYF. This chain connects TRBV29-1 to TRBJ2-5, with a possible D match to TRBD2 (5 bases). There are 16 residues in the CDR3. Germline assignment: CDR1 SQVTM and CDR2 ANQGSEA. The V gene lost 2 bases and the J gene lost 1 base, with 17 bases spanning the gap.

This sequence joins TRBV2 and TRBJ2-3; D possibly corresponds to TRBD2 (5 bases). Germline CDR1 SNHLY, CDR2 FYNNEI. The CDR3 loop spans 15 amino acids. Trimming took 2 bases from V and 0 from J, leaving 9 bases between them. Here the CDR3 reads CASSERRASTDTQYF. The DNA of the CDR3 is TGTGCCAGCAGTGAAAGGCGGGCTAGCACAGATACGCAGTATTTT.

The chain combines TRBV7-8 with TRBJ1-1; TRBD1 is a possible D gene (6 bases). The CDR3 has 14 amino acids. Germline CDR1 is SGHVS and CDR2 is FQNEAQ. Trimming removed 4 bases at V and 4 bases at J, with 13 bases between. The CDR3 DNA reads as TGTGCCAGCAGCTGGGGATACAGGGCCACTGAAGCTTTCTTT. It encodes CASSWGYRATEAFF.